In this sample, the clone carrying this T cell receptor beta chain turned up once. A much larger clone lies a single base off, so this may be a read error. Data came from immunoSEQ multiplex PCR; TCRdb stores just in-frame clones and leaves some out. The sample has around 440,000 clones, approximately 77% seen once. The data were taken from a study of shared clonotypes between healthy human individuals. V lost 5 bases, J lost 2 bases, and 6 bases stayed unmatched. This CDR3 has 16 amino acids. Per the germline V gene, CDR1 is SEHNR and CDR2 is FQNEAQ (reference sequence). This TCR came from a woman aged 35 to 49 in good health. Some clones in this sample may be carry-over from other donors' samples. The sample was PBMCs. This chain connects TRBV7-9 to TRBJ2-1; TRBD2 agrees at 10 bases. In DNA form, the CDR3 reads TGTGCCAGCAGCCCCCCCCTAGCGGGAGCCTACAATGAGCAGTTCTTC. Encoded protein: CASSPPLAGAYNEQFF.